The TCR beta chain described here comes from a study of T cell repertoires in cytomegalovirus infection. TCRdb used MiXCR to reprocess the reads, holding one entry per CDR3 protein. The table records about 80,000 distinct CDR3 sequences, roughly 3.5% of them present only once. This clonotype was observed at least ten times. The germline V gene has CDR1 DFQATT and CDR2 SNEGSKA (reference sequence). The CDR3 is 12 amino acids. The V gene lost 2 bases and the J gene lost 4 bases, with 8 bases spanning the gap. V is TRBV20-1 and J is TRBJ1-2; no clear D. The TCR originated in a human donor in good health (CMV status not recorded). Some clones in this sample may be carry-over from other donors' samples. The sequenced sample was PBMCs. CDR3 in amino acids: CSARNNLYGYTF. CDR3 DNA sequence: TGCAGTGCTAGAAACAACCTCTATGGCTACACCTTC.